This TCR beta chain was found in a study of a mutant IDH1 vaccine in newly diagnosed glioma. As for the study in general: The sex distribution of treated patients was about 62% male and roughly 38% female, with a mean age of 40.4 years. Patients previously underwent radiotherapy, temozolomide, or both, and most underwent both. Study results and limitations: The vaccine induced immune responses, and these occurred in 93.3% of patients.

Trimming cost V 0 bases and J 2 bases, with 16 bases left between them. The CDR3 is 17 amino acids. Germline CDR1 is SQVTM and CDR2 is ANQGSEA. Only in-frame clones appear in the TCRdb table, and some are missing; sequencing was by immunoSEQ multiplex PCR. The sample contains around 54,000 clones, roughly 80% of which appear only once. Note on this clone: Its antigen remains unknown.

Time point meaning: baseline, week 1 (first vaccination visit). Treatment defined: pre-vaccination baseline after standard-of-care therapy. The study enrolled donors with new WHO grade 3 or 4 IDH1-mutant, ATRX-lost astrocytomas. This clonotype was sampled from a man younger than 30 with glioma. This specimen was PBMCs, taken from a glioma patient treated with radiotherapy, temozolomide or both. The gene calls are TRBV29-1 and TRBJ2-2, with D possibly matching TRBD2 (5 bases). DNA for the CDR3: TGCAGCGTTGAAGATCCTAGCACCCCCTATAACACCGGGGAGCTGTTTTTT. It codes for CSVEDPSTPYNTGELFF.